These 20 T cell receptor beta chains share one sample of origin, sequenced in a study of blood T cell repertoires in COVID-19. Produced via immunoSEQ multiplex PCR; TCRdb's table is partial and in-frame only. The sample has approximately 80,000 clones, roughly 85% seen once. The sequenced material came from peripheral blood. The receptor source for this set is a human donor in a cohort sampled during active COVID-19.

This chain connects TRBV5-1 to TRBJ1-1; maybe TRBD1 (6 bases). Looked up from germline, CDR1 is SGHRS and CDR2 is YFSETQ. Trimming shortened V by 6 bases and J by 7 bases, and 19 bases separated the two germline ends. The CDR3 is made up of 14 amino acids. CDR3 in amino acids: CASNDKTGRGEAFF. DNA for the CDR3: TGCGCCAGCAACGATAAGACAGGCCGAGGTGAAGCTTTCTTT.

The rearrangement uses TRBV11-2 and TRBJ2-3; 9 positions match TRBD2. V gave up 8 bases and J gave up 0 bases; unmatched junction bases: 3. Germline CDR1 and CDR2: SGHAT and FQNNGV. The CDR3 consists of 14 residues. DNA of the CDR3: TGTGCCAGCCAGGGACTAGCTAGCACAGATACGCAGTATTTT. This sequence encodes CASQGLASTDTQYF. Complete variable domain (other parts from reference TRBV11-2 and TRBJ2-3): EAGVAQSPRYKIIEKRQSVAFWCNPISGHATLYWYQQILGQGPKLLIQFQNNGVVDDSQLPKDRFSAERLKGVDSTLKIQPAKLEDSAVYLCASQGLASTDTQYFGPGTRLTVL.

The chain links TRBV7-9 to TRBJ1-2; no clear D. The germline V gene has CDR1 SEHNR and CDR2 FQNEAQ (reference sequence). The CDR3 is 14 amino acids. Trimming cost V 2 bases and J 8 bases, with 15 bases left between them. CDR3 DNA sequence: TGTGCCAGCAGCTTATTTCAGCGAGTTGGAGGCTACACCTTC. Encoded protein: CASSLFQRVGGYTF.

For this clone: The junction does not match germline at one end; this may be a read error. The V call is TRBV27, the J call TRBJ2-7, with D possibly being TRBD1 (6 bases). The germline CDR1 and CDR2 sequences are MNHEY and SMNVEV (reference sequence). The CDR3 runs to 15 residues. The CDR3 DNA reads as TGTGCCAGCAGTCTATCCGGGACAAGAGCTTACGAGCAGTACTTC. Its translation: CASSLSGTRAYEQYF.

This chain links TRBV6-6 with TRBJ1-5; no clear D gene. Germline lookup yields CDR1 MNHNY and CDR2 SVGAGI (reference sequence). The CDR3 contains 14 residues. Trimming removed 2 bases from V and 6 bases from J, with 11 bases in between. CDR3 loop: CASSYGGESQPQHF. The CDR3 DNA is TGTGCCAGCAGTTACGGCGGGGAGAGTCAGCCCCAGCATTTT.

V usage is TRBV6-5 and J usage is TRBJ2-2; D remains ambiguous. Germline V gene sequence: CDR1 MNHEY, CDR2 SVGAGI. The V gene lost 6 bases and the J gene lost 4 bases, with 6 bases spanning the gap. CDR3 length: 12 residues. This CDR3 is CASRRSTGELFF. Here the CDR3 DNA reads TGTGCCAGCAGGCGGAGCACCGGGGAGCTGTTTTTT.

This chain joins TRBV28 and TRBJ1-1; 9 bases match TRBD1. This CDR3 contains 16 residues. Germline lookup yields CDR1 MDHEN and CDR2 SYDVKM. Trimming cost V 5 bases and J 2 bases; bases outside gene matches: 9. For the CDR3, the DNA is TGTGCCAGCAGTGAACAGGGGGCGCGGGTCAACACTGAAGCTTTCTTT. Its translation is CASSEQGARVNTEAFF.

This sequence joins TRBV7-2 and TRBJ1-2; 8 bases map to TRBD1. Germline V gene data show CDR1 as SGHTA and CDR2 as FQGNSA. V lost 7 bases and J lost 7; bases outside the gene matches: 8. This CDR3 spans 13 amino acids. CDR3 protein: CASIRTGIGGYTF. The DNA for the CDR3 is TGTGCCAGCATCCGGACAGGGATAGGTGGCTACACCTTC.

The chain uses TRBV19 and TRBJ1-4; D not certain. The CDR3 is made up of 15 amino acids. Germline V gene data show CDR1 as LNHDA and CDR2 as SQIVND (reference sequence). The germline V and J ends were trimmed by 1 base and 0 bases, with 6 bases remaining between them. The CDR3 spells CASSIVGATNEKLFF. The CDR3 DNA follows: TGTGCCAGTAGTATAGTGGGAGCAACTAATGAAAAACTGTTTTTT.

V and J are TRBV5-4 and TRBJ2-1; 12 bases agree with TRBD2. Losses at the gene ends were 3 bases for V and 9 bases for J; bases not matched to a gene: 10. The CDR3 is 16 amino acids. Germline V CDR1 and CDR2: SGHNT, YYREEE (reference sequence). The CDR3 is CASSSGSSGRETEQFF. Written as DNA, the CDR3 is TGTGCCAGCAGCTCAGGTTCTAGCGGGAGGGAGACTGAGCAGTTCTTC.

V and J are TRBV4-1 and TRBJ2-5; D not resolved. CDR1 is MGHRA, CDR2 YSYEKL, per germline. The CDR3 contains 15 residues. V was trimmed by 0 bases and J by 1 base, leaving 9 bases between them. CDR3 sequence: CASSQEGRFQETQYF. CDR3 DNA sequence: TGCGCCAGCAGCCAAGAGGGCAGATTCCAAGAGACCCAGTACTTC.

Here the CDR3 DNA reads TGTGCCAGCAGTGAAACAGGGACAGAGACCCAGTACTTC. Its protein is CASSETGTETQYF. The chain links TRBV12-3 or TRBV12-4 to TRBJ2-5, with D perhaps TRBD1 (6 bases). Trimming stripped 5 bases from V and 4 bases from J, with 11 bases between. This CDR3 is 13 amino acids long.

This chain joins TRBV10-1 and TRBJ2-7, with D hard to call. The CDR3 is 13 residues long. Trimming left V 2 bases short and J 3 bases short, with 8 bases between. Germline V gene sequence: CDR1 WNHNN, CDR2 SYGVQD (reference sequence). The CDR3 sequence: CASSETPDYEQYF. The CDR3 DNA is TGCGCCAGCAGTGAGACACCTGACTACGAGCAGTACTTC.

The chain is built from TRBV9 and TRBJ2-3; tentative D call: TRBD2 (6 bases). The CDR3 runs 15 residues. Germline CDR1 and CDR2: SGDLS and YYNGEE. V lost 2 bases, J lost 2 bases, and 12 bases lay in between. The CDR3: CASSVGGTFTDTQYF. The CDR3 region has the DNA TGTGCCAGCAGCGTCGGCGGGACCTTCACAGATACGCAGTATTTT.

This clone was found a few times. The rearrangement uses TRBV12-5 and TRBJ1-1; the D is unclear. Germline CDR1 LGHNT, CDR2 FRNRAP. This CDR3 comprises 13 residues. Trimming left V 3 bases short and J 6 bases short, with 11 bases between. The CDR3 DNA reads as TGTGCTAGTGGTTTAAGCCTAGACGCTGAAGCTTTCTTT. As protein: CASGLSLDAEAFF.

This clone was seen once. This sequence joins TRBV2 and TRBJ2-1; 7 bases are shared with TRBD2. Germline V gene lookup returns CDR1 SNHLY and CDR2 FYNNEI. The CDR3 totals 15 residues. V lost 10 bases and J lost 7; bases outside the gene matches: 16. DNA for the CDR3: TGTGCCACCTCCCGGGAGGCTCGGGTGATGAATGAGCAGTTCTTC. It encodes CATSREARVMNEQFF.

The chain employs TRBV30 and TRBJ1-6; possibly TRBD1 for D (5 bases). CDR1 GTSNPN and CDR2 SVGIG come from the germline V gene (reference sequence). The CDR3 is 18 amino acids. V was shortened by 4 bases and J by 0 bases, with 19 bases between the two germline ends. Written as DNA, the CDR3 is TGTGCCTGGATCCGGCAGGGCCTGAGTAACTCCTATAATTCACCCCTCCACTTT. Encoded protein: CAWIRQGLSNSYNSPLHF.

The chain joins TRBV7-3 to TRBJ2-5; D uncertain. V gave up 5 bases and J gave up 5 bases, with 12 bases separating them. CDR3 size: 13 residues. Germline CDR1 SGHTA, CDR2 FQGTGA. This CDR3 reads CASSPRVSETQYF. The CDR3 nucleotides read TGTGCCAGCAGCCCTAGAGTATCGGAGACCCAGTACTTC.

The gene calls are TRBV3-1 (or the pseudogene TRBV3-2) and TRBJ2-3; 7 nucleotides line up with TRBD2. The J segment lost 7 bases and the V segment lost 3 bases, leaving 1 base of the junction unmatched. CDR1 is LGHDT and CDR2 is YNNKEL in the germline V gene (reference sequence). The length of the CDR3 is 12 residues. The CDR3 region is CASSQGGNTQYF. The CDR3 nucleotides are TGTGCCAGCAGCCAGGGAGGGAATACGCAGTATTTT.

The genes are TRBV10-3 and TRBJ2-3, with 9 bases fitting TRBD1. With 6 bases clipped from V and 0 bases from J, the junction kept 13 bases outside the gene matches. CDR3 size: 18 residues. Germline V gene lookup returns CDR1 ENHRY and CDR2 SYGVKD. The CDR3 bases are TGTGCCATCAGACCAAAGTCCGGGACAGGGAGTAGCACAGATACGCAGTATTTT. This sequence encodes CAIRPKSGTGSSTDTQYF.